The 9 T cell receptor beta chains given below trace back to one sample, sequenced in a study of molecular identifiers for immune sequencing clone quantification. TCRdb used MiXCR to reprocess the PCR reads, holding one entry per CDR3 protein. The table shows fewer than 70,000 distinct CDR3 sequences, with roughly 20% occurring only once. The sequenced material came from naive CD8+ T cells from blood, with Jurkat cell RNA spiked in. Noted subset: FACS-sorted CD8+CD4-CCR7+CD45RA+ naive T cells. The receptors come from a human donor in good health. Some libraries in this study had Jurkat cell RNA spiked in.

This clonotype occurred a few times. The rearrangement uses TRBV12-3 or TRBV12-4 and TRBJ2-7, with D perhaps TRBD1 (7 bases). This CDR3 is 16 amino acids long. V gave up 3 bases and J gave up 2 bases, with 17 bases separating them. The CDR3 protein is CASSFPTTGRPYEQYF. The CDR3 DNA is TGTGCCAGCAGTTTCCCAACGACAGGGAGGCCCTACGAGCAGTACTTC.

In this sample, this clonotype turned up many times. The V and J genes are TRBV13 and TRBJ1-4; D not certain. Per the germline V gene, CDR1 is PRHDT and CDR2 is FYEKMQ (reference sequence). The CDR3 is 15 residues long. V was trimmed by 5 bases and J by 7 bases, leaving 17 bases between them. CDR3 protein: CASSKPTLGGEKLFF. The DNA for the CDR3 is TGTGCCAGCAGCAAACCGACCTTGGGCGGTGAAAAACTGTTTTTT. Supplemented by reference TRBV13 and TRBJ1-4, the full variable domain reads AAGVIQSPRHLIKEKRETATLKCYPIPRHDTVYWYQQGPGQDPQFLISFYEKMQSDKGSIPDRFSAQQFSDYHSELNMSSLELGDSALYFCASSKPTLGGEKLFFGSGTQLSVL.

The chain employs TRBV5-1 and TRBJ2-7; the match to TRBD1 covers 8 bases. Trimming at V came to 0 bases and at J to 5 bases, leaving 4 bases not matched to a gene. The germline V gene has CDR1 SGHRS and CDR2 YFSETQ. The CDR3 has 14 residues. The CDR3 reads CASSLGQGRNEQYF. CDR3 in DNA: TGCGCCAGCAGCTTGGGACAGGGGAGGAACGAGCAGTACTTC.

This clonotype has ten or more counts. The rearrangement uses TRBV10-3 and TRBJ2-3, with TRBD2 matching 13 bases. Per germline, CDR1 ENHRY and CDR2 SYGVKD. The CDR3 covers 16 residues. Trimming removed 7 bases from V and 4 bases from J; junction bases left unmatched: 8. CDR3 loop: CAIKAGTSGTADTQYF. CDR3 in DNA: TGTGCCATCAAAGCAGGGACTAGCGGGACCGCAGATACGCAGTATTTT.

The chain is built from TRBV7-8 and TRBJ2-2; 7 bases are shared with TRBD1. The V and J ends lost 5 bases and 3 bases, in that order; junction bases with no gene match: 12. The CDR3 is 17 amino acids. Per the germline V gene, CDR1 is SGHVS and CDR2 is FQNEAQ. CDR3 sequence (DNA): TGTGCCAGCAGCGGTAGGGTCGGGACAGAAGACACCGGGGAGCTGTTTTTT. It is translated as CASSGRVGTEDTGELFF.

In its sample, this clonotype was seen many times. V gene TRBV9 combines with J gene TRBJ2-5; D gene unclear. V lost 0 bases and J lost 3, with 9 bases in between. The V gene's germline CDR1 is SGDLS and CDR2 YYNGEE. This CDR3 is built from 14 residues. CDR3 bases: TGTGCCAGCAGCGTAGGCGCTGAGGAAGAGACCCAGTACTTC. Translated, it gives CASSVGAEEETQYF. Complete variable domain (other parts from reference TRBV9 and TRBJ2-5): DSGVTQTPKHLITATGQRVTLRCSPRSGDLSVYWYQQSLDQGLQFLIQYYNGEERAKGNILERFSAQQFPDLHSELNLSSLELGDSALYFCASSVGAEEETQYFGPGTRLLVL.

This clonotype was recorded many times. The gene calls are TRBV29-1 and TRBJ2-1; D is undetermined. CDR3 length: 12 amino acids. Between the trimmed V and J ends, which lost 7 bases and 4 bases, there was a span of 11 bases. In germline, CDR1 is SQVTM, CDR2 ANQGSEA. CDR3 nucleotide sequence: TGCAGCGCCCGTTCCCGTTACAATGAGCAGTTCTTC. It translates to CSARSRYNEQFF.

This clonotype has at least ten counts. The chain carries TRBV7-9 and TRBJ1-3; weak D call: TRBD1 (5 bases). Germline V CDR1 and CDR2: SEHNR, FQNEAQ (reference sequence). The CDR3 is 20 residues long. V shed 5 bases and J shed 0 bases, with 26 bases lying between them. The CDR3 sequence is CASSQHPLGAETFSGNTIYF. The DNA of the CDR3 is TGTGCCAGCAGCCAACACCCGTTAGGGGCAGAAACCTTCTCTGGAAACACCATATATTTT.

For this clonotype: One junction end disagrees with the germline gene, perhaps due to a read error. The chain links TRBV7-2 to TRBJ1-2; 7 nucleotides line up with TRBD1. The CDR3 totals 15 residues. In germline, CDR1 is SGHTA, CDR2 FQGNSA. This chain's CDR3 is CASTLGGTANYSYTF. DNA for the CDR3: TGTGCCAGCACTCTGGGGGGGACAGCTAACTATAGCTACACCTTC.